This T cell receptor (beta chain) emerged from a study of blood T cell dynamics during melanoma immunotherapy. Time point specified: pre-treatment baseline. One draw preceded checkpoint blockade; another followed its first cycle at week 3. Sequenced by immunoSEQ multiplex PCR; TCRdb stores in-frame clones only, minus some. The sample yields around 7,000 clones, about 80% seen once. CDR3 length equals 13 residues. Germline loops: CDR1 KGHSH, CDR2 LQKENI. The germline V and J ends were trimmed by 5 bases and 3 bases, with 8 bases remaining between them. The receptor's source is a human donor with melanoma. The specimen comprised blood, sampled from a patient treated with checkpoint blockade. V usage is TRBV18 and J usage is TRBJ1-5, with a tentative D call TRBD1 (6 bases). CDR3 sequence: CASSGTNNQPQHF. CDR3 DNA: TGTGCCAGCTCAGGGACAAACAATCAGCCCCAGCATTTT.